The 2 T cell receptor beta chains given below trace back to one sample, sequenced in a study of human T cells and chemical hapten exposure. Time point in this sample: pre-sensitization, week 0. Treatment reported: therapeutic diphenylcyclopropenone sensitization with weekly scalp DPC. MiXCR was run by TCRdb on the RACE reads, yielding one entry per CDR3 protein. The table includes some 300,000 distinct CDR3 sequences, around 5.5% detected once. Material: whole blood, obtained in connection with sensitization to the hapten diphenylcyclopropenone (DPC). The receptors were gathered from a woman under 30 with alopecia areata. Some clones in this sample may be carry-over from other donors' samples.

This clonotype was seen only a few times. The chain is built from TRBV7-2 and TRBJ2-1; no firm D call. Germline lookup yields CDR1 SGHTA and CDR2 FQGNSA. The CDR3 runs 13 residues. Trimming left V 3 bases short and J 7 bases short, with 10 bases between. CDR3 sequence reads: CASSFVRDNEQFF. The CDR3 coding sequence is TGTGCCAGCAGCTTTGTAAGAGATAATGAGCAGTTCTTC.

This clonotype was picked up many times. This chain links TRBV6-1 with TRBJ1-2; 7 bases are a match to TRBD1. The CDR3 loop spans 16 amino acids. Germline V gene sequence: CDR1 MNHNS, CDR2 SASEGT. V was clipped by 1 base and J by 5 bases; unmatched bases: 10. The CDR3 reads CASSEDAPGTAYGYTF. The CDR3 nucleotides read TGTGCCAGCAGTGAAGATGCCCCTGGGACAGCTTATGGCTACACCTTC.